These 14 T cell receptor beta chains came from one sample sequenced in a study of patients with pleural tuberculosis. In TCRdb, the reads were re-called with MiXCR into one record per CDR3 protein. Here the sample spans 29,000 or so distinct CDR3 sequences, over 15% being singletons. The source material was peripheral blood. These receptors originate from a human donor with pleural tuberculosis.

This clonotype was recorded many times. J is TRBJ2-1 and V is TRBV5-4; TRBD1 matches 10 bases. The CDR3 loop spans 15 amino acids. Germline V CDR1 and CDR2: SGHNT, YYREEE (reference sequence). The V and J ends lost 3 bases and 6 bases, in that order; junction bases with no gene match: 6. The DNA of the CDR3 is TGTGCCAGCAGCTCCGGGACAGGGGTGTTCAATGAGCAGTTCTTC. Translating gives CASSSGTGVFNEQFF. Looking up the rest from reference TRBV5-4 and TRBJ2-1 gives the full variable domain: ETGVTQSPTHLIKTRGQQVTLRCSSQSGHNTVSWYQQALGQGPQFIFQYYREEENGRGNFPPRFSGLQFPNYSSELNVNALELDDSALYLCASSSGTGVFNEQFFGPGTRLTVL.

In this sample, this clonotype turned up many times. A much larger clonotype is one base distant, so this may be a read error. The chain is built from TRBV6-1 and TRBJ2-1; 10 nucleotides agree with TRBD1. Germline lookup yields CDR1 MNHNS and CDR2 SASEGT. The CDR3 has 14 residues. The junction had 0 bases not matched to a gene; V was cut back by 1 base and J by 6 bases. CDR3 in amino acids: CASSEGDRGNEQFF. The CDR3 DNA sequence: TGTGCCAGCAGTGAAGGGGACAGGGGCAATGAGCAGTTCTTC.

This clonotype was found many times. The chain carries TRBV7-8 and TRBJ1-2, with no clear D. The CDR3 spans 13 residues. Germline V lookup: CDR1 SGHVS, CDR2 FQNEAQ. V was shortened by 5 bases and J by 8 bases, with 15 bases between the two germline ends. The CDR3 spells CASSLRGLGGYTF. Here the CDR3 DNA reads TGTGCCAGCAGCCTTAGAGGGTTAGGAGGCTACACCTTC.

This clonotype came up a few times. A read error may be the cause here, since a much bigger clone is one base away. The chain joins TRBV12-3 or TRBV12-4 to TRBJ1-3; D is possibly TRBD1 (5 bases). This CDR3 has 15 residues. The CDR3 DNA sequence: TGTGCCAGCAGCAAGGGACGGATAGATGGAAACGCCATATATTTT. Its translation: CASSKGRIDGNAIYF.

At least ten counts were recorded for this clonotype. The rearrangement links TRBV4-2 to TRBJ2-1, with 12 bases identical to TRBD2. CDR1 is LGHNA, CDR2 YNFKEQ, per germline. This CDR3 is 16 amino acids long. J gave up 4 bases and V 0 bases, and 1 base lay outside the gene matches. The DNA of the CDR3 is TGTGCCAGCAGCCAAGATGGGACTAGCGGGTACAATGAGCAGTTCTTC. It translates to CASSQDGTSGYNEQFF.

This clonotype was detected ten times or more. V gene TRBV20-1 combines with J gene TRBJ2-7; D uncertain. Germline CDR1 reads DFQATT; CDR2 reads SNEGSKA (reference sequence). Between the trimmed V and J ends, which lost 0 bases and 4 bases, there was a span of 7 bases. CDR3 size: 12 residues. The CDR3, as DNA: TGCAGTGCTAGAGATTTGCGTTACGAGCAGTACTTC. This translates into CSARDLRYEQYF.

This clonotype was detected many times. The rearrangement links TRBV28 to TRBJ2-7; D may be TRBD1 (5 bases). Germline lookup yields CDR1 MDHEN and CDR2 SYDVKM. Trimming removed 10 bases at V and 2 bases at J, with 9 bases between. The CDR3 contains 11 residues. The CDR3 protein is CAIRDPYEQYF. The CDR3, as DNA: TGTGCCATCAGGGATCCCTACGAGCAGTACTTC.

Many counts were recorded for this clonotype. This sequence joins TRBV19 and TRBJ2-2, with D uncertain. The germline V gene has CDR1 LNHDA and CDR2 SQIVND (reference sequence). This CDR3 contains 13 residues. Trimming took 6 bases from V and 2 from J, leaving 7 bases between them. CDR3 region: CASRQSNTGELFF. The CDR3 region has the DNA TGTGCCAGTAGGCAGTCTAACACCGGGGAGCTGTTTTTT.

This clonotype was counted ten times or more. V and J are TRBV5-1 and TRBJ1-1; D uncertain. V was pared by 4 bases and J by 1 base, with 11 bases between. The CDR3 loop spans 14 amino acids. From germline, CDR1 is SGHRS and CDR2 YFSETQ. The CDR3 nucleotides read TGCGCCAGCAGCCCTCGCGCACAGAACACTGAAGCTTTCTTT. Amino acids: CASSPRAQNTEAFF.

This clonotype has ten or more counts. A much larger clonotype is one base distant, so this may be a read error. This chain uses TRBV28 with TRBJ1-1; no clear D gene. Germline V gives CDR1 MDHEN, CDR2 SYDVKM. CDR3 length equals 12 residues. The CDR3 region has the DNA TGTGCCAGCAGTTCGCGGAACACTGAAGCTCTCTTT. Protein product: CASSSRNTEALF.

This clonotype was picked up many times. This chain links TRBV20-1 with TRBJ2-3, with unresolved D. CDR1 and CDR2 from the germline V gene are DFQATT and SNEGSKA (reference sequence). The CDR3 has 10 amino acids. V dropped 6 bases and J dropped 3 bases, with 4 bases sitting between them. The CDR3 sequence: CSAQTDTQYF. The DNA of the CDR3 is TGCAGTGCCCAAACAGATACGCAGTATTTT.

This clonotype came up a few times. The chain recombines TRBV5-4 with TRBJ2-3; 8 nucleotides agree with TRBD2. CDR3 length: 18 residues. Trimming at V came to 2 bases and at J to 3 bases, leaving 14 bases not matched to a gene. CDR1 SGHNT and CDR2 YYREEE come from the germline V gene (reference sequence). The CDR3 spells CASSLLSIAGGSTDTQYF. CDR3 coding DNA: TGTGCCAGCAGCTTATTAAGTATTGCGGGGGGAAGTACAGATACGCAGTATTTT.

This clonotype was observed at least ten times. This chain connects TRBV3-1 to TRBJ1-6; the D is unclear. There are 17 residues in the CDR3. The V gene lost 1 base and the J gene lost 4 bases, with 14 bases spanning the gap. The germline V gene has CDR1 LGHDT and CDR2 YNNKEL (reference sequence). Here the CDR3 reads CASSQVLPRLYNSPLHF. In DNA, the CDR3 is TGTGCCAGCAGCCAAGTCCTCCCCCGGTTATATAATTCACCCCTCCACTTT.

There are many counts of this clonotype. This rearrangement joins TRBV6-2 or TRBV6-3 to TRBJ2-1; D unclear. From germline, CDR1 is MNHEY and CDR2 SVGEGT. There are 15 residues in the CDR3. Trimming removed 4 bases at V and 0 bases at J, with 10 bases between. Here the CDR3 reads CASSLGRSSYNEQFF. CDR3 DNA sequence: TGTGCCAGCAGTTTGGGCAGGAGCTCCTACAATGAGCAGTTCTTC.